This is a list of T cell receptor beta chains from one sample in a study of blood T cell repertoires in COVID-19. The protocol was immunoSEQ multiplex PCR, while the TCRdb copy is restricted to in-frame clones and leaves out a portion. The repertoire consists of about 230,000 clones, with roughly 86% occurring once and the leading ten covering less than 4%. Material for sequencing was PBMCs or T cells enriched from blood (not recorded which). The receptors originated from a young woman with acute COVID-19. The CDR3 runs from the conserved cysteine through the conserved F or W. D genes are given only for firm matches. Expanded clones are given a class, and other clones once, few, many or no size at all.

few	TRBJ1-2	TRBV7-9	.	CASSLVVANYGYTF	TGTGCCAGCAGCTTAGTGGTAGCTAACTATGGCTACACCTTC
.	TRBJ1-1	TRBV7-2	TRBD1	CASSPRQGLGAFF	TGTGCCAGCAGCCCCCGACAGGGGCTGGGAGCTTTCTTT
.	TRBJ2-2	TRBV19	.	CASSRRQEVPGELFF	TGTGCCAGTAGTAGGCGGCAGGAGGTGCCCGGGGAGCTGTTTTTT
few	TRBJ1-3	TRBV12-3/TRBV12-4	.	CASSHRDNNTIYF	TGTGCCAGCAGCCACCGGGACAATAACACCATATATTTT
once	TRBJ2-2	TRBV30	TRBD1	CAWSVDRAYTGELFF	TGTGCCTGGAGTGTAGACAGGGCCTACACCGGGGAGCTGTTTTTT
.	TRBJ1-2	TRBV19	.	CASSIDGNYGYTF	TGTGCCAGTAGTATAGACGGGAACTATGGCTACACCTTC
.	TRBJ1-3	TRBV4-2	.	CAIRGAAGNTIYF	TGTGCCATCCGGGGGGCGGCTGGAAACACCATATATTTT
.	TRBJ2-7	TRBV3-1/TRBV3-2	TRBD2	CASSQASGGNYEQYF	TGTGCCAGCAGCCAAGCTAGCGGGGGGAACTACGAGCAGTACTTC
.	TRBJ2-7	TRBV28	.	CASTIGGGAPYEQYF	TGTGCCAGCACCATTGGGGGAGGTGCCCCCTACGAGCAGTACTTC
.	TRBJ1-5	TRBV30	.	CAWNSGQTYQPQHF	TGTGCCTGGAACTCGGGACAAACTTATCAGCCCCAGCATTTT
.	TRBJ2-7	TRBV9	.	CARANAGTYEQYF	TGTGCCAGGGCAAATGCGGGTACCTACGAGCAGTACTTC
.	TRBJ1-1	TRBV5-1	TRBD1	CASSLGDRQYYTEAFF	TGCGCCAGCAGCTTGGGGGACAGACAATACTACACTGAAGCTTTCTTT
once	TRBJ1-5	TRBV6-1	.	CASSEKTGTKNQPQHF	TGTGCCAGCAGTGAAAAAACCGGGACAAAAAATCAGCCCCAGCATTTT
.	TRBJ1-4	TRBV5-1	TRBD1	CASSFKGAGEKLFF	TGCGCCAGCAGCTTTAAGGGGGCAGGGGAAAAACTGTTTTTT
.	TRBJ1-2	TRBV5-4	.	CASSNPQNYGYTF	TGTGCCAGCAGCAACCCGCAGAACTATGGCTACACCTTC
.	TRBJ1-2	TRBV19	.	CASSIDRRGRYGYTF	TGTGCCAGTAGTATAGATCGAAGGGGTCGCTATGGCTACACCTTC
.	TRBJ1-3	TRBV6-5	.	CASSPQWGGGNTIYF	TGTGCCAGCAGCCCCCAATGGGGGGGAGGAAACACCATATATTTT
.	TRBJ2-1	TRBV12-3/TRBV12-4	.	CASSLRQYNEQFF	TGTGCCAGCAGTTTAAGACAGTACAATGAGCAGTTCTTC
.	TRBJ1-6	TRBV4-1	TRBD1	CASSHRTGRNSPLHF	TGCGCCAGCAGCCACCGGACAGGACGTAATTCACCCCTCCACTTT
.	TRBJ2-4	TRBV5-6	TRBD2	CASSLAGDRNIQYF	TGTGCCAGCAGCTTAGCGGGGGACCGAAACATTCAGTACTTC
.	TRBJ1-2	TRBV27	TRBD1	CASCRFPGQVSNYGYTF	TGTGCCAGCTGCAGATTTCCGGGACAGGTCTCTAACTATGGCTACACCTTC
.	TRBJ1-2	TRBV10-3	TRBD1	CAISDGDRVIGYTF	TGTGCCATCAGTGATGGGGACAGGGTGATTGGCTACACCTTC
.	TRBJ1-4	TRBV6-6	.	CASSYLGANEKLFF	TGTGCCAGCAGTTACCTAGGGGCTAATGAAAAACTGTTTTTT
.	TRBJ2-5	TRBV5-1	TRBD2	CASSPGTSGGFTKTQYF	TGCGCCAGCAGCCCAGGGACTAGCGGGGGGTTCACGAAGACCCAGTACTTC
.	TRBJ1-1	TRBV4-1	TRBD1	CASSRDTGGWTEAFF	TGCGCCAGCAGCCGAGACACAGGGGGCTGGACTGAAGCTTTCTTT
.	TRBJ2-1	TRBV7-9	.	CASSLVGTVADMVSNEQFF	TGTGCCAGCAGCTTAGTCGGCACGGTAGCGGACATGGTAAGCAATGAGCAGTTCTTC
.	TRBJ2-1	TRBV27	TRBD1	CASRRQGRDEQFF	TGTGCCAGCAGAAGACAGGGTCGCGATGAGCAGTTCTTC
.	TRBJ2-5	TRBV2	.	CASRAPTETQYF	TGTGCCAGCAGAGCACCAACAGAGACCCAGTACTTC
.	TRBJ2-5	TRBV7-3	TRBD2	CASSLAGTTETQYF	TGTGCCAGCAGCTTGGCAGGGACTACGGAGACCCAGTACTTC
.	TRBJ1-5	TRBV7-9	.	CASSSYGGDPNQPQHF	TGTGCCAGCAGCTCCTATGGGGGGGACCCCAATCAGCCCCAGCATTTT
.	TRBJ2-7	TRBV2	TRBD1	CATLRDRDEQYF	TGTGCCACCTTGCGGGACAGGGACGAGCAGTACTTC
.	TRBJ1-6	TRBV7-3	.	CATSTGGRNSPLHF	TGTGCCACCAGCACGGGAGGGCGAAATTCACCCCTCCACTTT
.	TRBJ1-1	TRBV11-2	TRBD1	CASSLERTPDREAFF	TGTGCCAGCAGCTTAGAGAGGACCCCGGACAGGGAAGCTTTCTTT
.	TRBJ1-6	TRBV7-9	.	CASSSEQENSPLHF	TGTGCCAGCAGCTCAGAACAGGAGAATTCACCCCTCCACTTT
.	TRBJ2-2	TRBV11-2	TRBD1	CASSPRTGILSGELFF	TGTGCCAGCAGCCCCCGGACAGGGATCTTGTCCGGGGAGCTGTTTTTT
.	TRBJ1-3	TRBV6-2/TRBV6-3	.	CASSAISYSGNTIYF	TGTGCCAGCAGCGCCATTAGTTACTCTGGAAACACCATATATTTT
few	TRBJ2-2	TRBV10-1	TRBD1	CASQGQGNTGELFF	TGCGCCAGCCAGGGACAGGGAAACACCGGGGAGCTGTTTTTT
.	TRBJ1-5	TRBV21-1	.	CASSNGQHPGNQPQHF	TGTGCCAGCAGCAATGGGCAGCACCCAGGGAATCAGCCCCAGCATTTT
.	TRBJ1-3	TRBV18	TRBD1	CASSQTGMSSGNTIYF	TGTGCCAGCTCACAGACAGGGATGAGCTCTGGAAACACCATATATTTT
.	TRBJ2-3	TRBV3-1/TRBV3-2	TRBD2	CASSPGLAFADTQYF	TGTGCCAGCAGCCCTGGACTAGCTTTTGCAGATACGCAGTATTTT
.	TRBJ2-3	TRBV7-2	.	CASSLKAMGTDTQYF	TGTGCCAGCAGCTTAAAAGCGATGGGCACAGATACGCAGTATTTT
.	TRBJ2-5	TRBV3-1/TRBV3-2	TRBD1	CASSLQGALETQYF	TGTGCCAGCAGCCTGCAGGGGGCACTTGAGACCCAGTACTTC
.	TRBJ1-1	TRBV5-8	.	CASSRDKNTEAFF	TGTGCCAGCAGCCGAGACAAGAACACTGAAGCTTTCTTT
.	TRBJ2-1	TRBV28	TRBD2	CASSRVSLGLAGREEQFF	TGTGCCAGCAGCCGGGTTTCCCTCGGACTAGCGGGGAGGGAGGAGCAGTTCTTC
.	TRBJ1-1	TRBV18	.	CASSPDGGDTEAFF	TGTGCCAGCTCACCAGATGGGGGGGACACTGAAGCTTTCTTT
few	TRBJ2-2	TRBV6-1	.	CASSEWRFGELFF	TGTGCCAGCAGTGAATGGAGATTCGGGGAGCTGTTTTTT
.	TRBJ2-3	TRBV6-5	.	CASSYGAGALTDTQYF	TGTGCCAGCAGTTACGGGGCGGGGGCCCTCACAGATACGCAGTATTTT
.	TRBJ2-7	TRBV6-6	TRBD2	CASSYLTSGNYEQYF	TGTGCCAGCAGTTACCTAACTAGCGGGAACTACGAGCAGTACTTC
few	TRBJ1-5	TRBV19	.	CASSIENSNQPQHF	TGTGCCAGTAGTATCGAGAACAGCAATCAGCCCCAGCATTTT
.	TRBJ1-6	TRBV28	.	CASSSPSQQNSPLHF	TGTGCCAGCAGTTCCCCTTCCCAACAGAATTCACCCCTCCACTTT
.	TRBJ1-1	TRBV2	TRBD1	CATIPRAGGNTEAFF	TGTGCCACCATACCGCGGGCAGGGGGGAACACTGAAGCTTTCTTT
.	TRBJ1-3	TRBV7-2	.	CASSLASDTNSGNTIYF	TGTGCCAGCAGCTTAGCCTCGGACACTAACTCTGGAAACACCATATATTTT
.	TRBJ2-3	TRBV5-1	.	CASSIDTPWTDTQYF	TGCGCCAGCAGCATCGACACGCCATGGACAGATACGCAGTATTTT